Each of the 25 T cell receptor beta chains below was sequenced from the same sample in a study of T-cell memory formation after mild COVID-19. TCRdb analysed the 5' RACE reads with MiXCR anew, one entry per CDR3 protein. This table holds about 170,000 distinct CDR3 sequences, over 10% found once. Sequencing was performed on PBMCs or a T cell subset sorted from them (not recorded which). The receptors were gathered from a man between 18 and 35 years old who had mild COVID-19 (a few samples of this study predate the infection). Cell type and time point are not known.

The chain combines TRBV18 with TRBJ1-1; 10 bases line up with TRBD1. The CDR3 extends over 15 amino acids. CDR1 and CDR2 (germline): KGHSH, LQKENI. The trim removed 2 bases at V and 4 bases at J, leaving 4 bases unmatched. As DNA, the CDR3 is TGTGCCAGCTCACCAATGACAGGGGGCCCCACTGAAGCTTTCTTT. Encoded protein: CASSPMTGGPTEAFF.

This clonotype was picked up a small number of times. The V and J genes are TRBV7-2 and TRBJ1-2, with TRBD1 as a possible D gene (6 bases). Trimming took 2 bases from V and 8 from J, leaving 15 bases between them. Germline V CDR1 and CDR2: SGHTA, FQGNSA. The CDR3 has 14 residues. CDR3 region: CASSLYRVSGGYTF. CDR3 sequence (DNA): TGTGCCAGCAGCTTATACAGGGTTTCGGGCGGCTACACCTTC.

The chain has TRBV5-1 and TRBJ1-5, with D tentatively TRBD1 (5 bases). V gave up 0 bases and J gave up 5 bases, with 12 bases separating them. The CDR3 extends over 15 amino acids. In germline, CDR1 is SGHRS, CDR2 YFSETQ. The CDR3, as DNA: TGCGCCAGCAGCTTGGATTGGGGGAACGATCAGCCCCAGCATTTT. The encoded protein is CASSLDWGNDQPQHF.

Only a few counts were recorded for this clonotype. This chain's CDR3 is CASSFFSGTYGYTF. CDR3 bases: TGTGCCAGCAGCTTCTTCTCGGGGACCTATGGCTACACCTTC. The rearrangement joins TRBV11-2 to TRBJ1-2; weak D call: TRBD1 (5 bases). This CDR3 has 14 residues. CDR1 and CDR2 from the germline V gene are SGHAT and FQNNGV. The V end was cut by 3 bases, the J end by 4 bases, with 12 bases between.

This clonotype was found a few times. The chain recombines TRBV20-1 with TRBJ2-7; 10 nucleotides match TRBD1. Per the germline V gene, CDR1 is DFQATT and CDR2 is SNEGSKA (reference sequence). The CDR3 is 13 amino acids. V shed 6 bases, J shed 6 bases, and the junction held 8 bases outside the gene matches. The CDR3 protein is CSAPRTGGGEQYV. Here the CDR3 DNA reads TGCAGTGCACCCCGGACAGGGGGGGGCGAGCAGTACGTC.

CDR3 sequence: CASSHLMGANTGELFF. CDR3 coding DNA: TGTGCCAGCAGTCACTTGATGGGCGCGAACACCGGGGAGCTGTTTTTT. The gene calls are TRBV28 and TRBJ2-2; D unresolved. Deletions cut 5 bases from V and 0 bases from J, with 13 bases between. The germline V gene encodes CDR1 MDHEN and CDR2 SYDVKM. This CDR3 contains 16 residues. Together with reference TRBV28 and TRBJ2-2, the CDR3 gives the full variable domain: DVKVTQSSRYLVKRTGEKVFLECVQDMDHENMFWYRQDPGLGLRLIYFSYDVKMKEKGDIPEGYSVSREKKERFSLILESASTNQTSMYLCASSHLMGANTGELFFGEGSRLTVL.

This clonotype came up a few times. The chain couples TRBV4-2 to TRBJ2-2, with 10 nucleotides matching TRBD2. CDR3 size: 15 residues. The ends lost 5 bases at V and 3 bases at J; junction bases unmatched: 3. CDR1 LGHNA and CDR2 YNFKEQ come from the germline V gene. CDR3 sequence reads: CASSGGLAYTGELFF. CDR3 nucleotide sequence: TGTGCCAGCAGCGGGGGACTAGCGTACACCGGGGAGCTGTTTTTT.

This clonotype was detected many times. CDR3 nucleotide sequence: TGCGCCAGCAGCCAAGAGTGGGGGGAAGGTGGCTACACCTTC. This translates into CASSQEWGEGGYTF. The J gene is TRBJ1-2, the V gene TRBV4-1; D might be TRBD1 (5 bases). The CDR3 consists of 14 residues. Trimming removed 0 bases at V and 7 bases at J, with 12 bases between. The V gene's germline CDR1 is MGHRA and CDR2 YSYEKL.

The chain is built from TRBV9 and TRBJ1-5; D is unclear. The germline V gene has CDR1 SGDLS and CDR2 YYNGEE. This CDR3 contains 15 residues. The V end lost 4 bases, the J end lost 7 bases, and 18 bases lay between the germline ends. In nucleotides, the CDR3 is TGTGCCAGCAGCCGTACAGAAGGGTTGGAGCAGCCCCAGCATTTT. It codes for CASSRTEGLEQPQHF. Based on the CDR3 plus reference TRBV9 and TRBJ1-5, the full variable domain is DSGVTQTPKHLITATGQRVTLRCSPRSGDLSVYWYQQSLDQGLQFLIQYYNGEERAKGNILERFSAQQFPDLHSELNLSSLELGDSALYFCASSRTEGLEQPQHFGDGTRLSIL.

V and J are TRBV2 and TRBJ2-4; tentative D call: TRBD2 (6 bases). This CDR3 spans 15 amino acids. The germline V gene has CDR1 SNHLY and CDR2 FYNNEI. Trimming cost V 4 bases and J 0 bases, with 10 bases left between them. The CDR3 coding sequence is TGTGCCAGCAGTGCGGACTACATAGCCAAAAACATTCAGTACTTC. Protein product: CASSADYIAKNIQYF.

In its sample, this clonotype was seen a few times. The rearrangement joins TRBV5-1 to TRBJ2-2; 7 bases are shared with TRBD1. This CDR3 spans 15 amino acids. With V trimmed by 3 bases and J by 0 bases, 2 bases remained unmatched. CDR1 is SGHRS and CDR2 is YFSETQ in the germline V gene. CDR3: CASSWDRPNTGELFF. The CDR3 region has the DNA TGCGCCAGCAGCTGGGACAGACCGAACACCGGGGAGCTGTTTTTT.

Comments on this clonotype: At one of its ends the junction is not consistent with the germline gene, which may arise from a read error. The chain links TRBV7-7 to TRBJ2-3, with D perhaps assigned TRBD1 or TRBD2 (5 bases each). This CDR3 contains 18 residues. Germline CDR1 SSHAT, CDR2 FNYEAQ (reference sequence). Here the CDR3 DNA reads TGTGCTAGCAGCTTAGAGTCGGGGCCTATTGATAGGACAGATACGCAGTATTTT. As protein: CASSLESGPIDRTDTQYF. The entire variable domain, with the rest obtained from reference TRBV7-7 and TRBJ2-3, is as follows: GAGVSQSPRYKVTKRGQDVTLRCDPISSHATLYWYQQALGQGPEFLTYFNYEAQPDKSGLPSDRFSAERPEGSISTLTIQRTEQRDSAMYRCASSLESGPIDRTDTQYFGPGTRLTVL.

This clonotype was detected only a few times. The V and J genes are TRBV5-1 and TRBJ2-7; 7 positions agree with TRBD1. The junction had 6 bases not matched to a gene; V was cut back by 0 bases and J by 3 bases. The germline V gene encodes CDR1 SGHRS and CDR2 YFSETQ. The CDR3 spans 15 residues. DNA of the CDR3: TGCGCCAGCAGCTTGGGACCCGGGACAGACTACGAGCAGTACTTC. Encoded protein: CASSLGPGTDYEQYF.

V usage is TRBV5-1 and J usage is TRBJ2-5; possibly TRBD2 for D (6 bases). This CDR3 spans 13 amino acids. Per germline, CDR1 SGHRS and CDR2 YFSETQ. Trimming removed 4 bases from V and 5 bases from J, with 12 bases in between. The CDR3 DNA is TGCGCCAGCAGCCCTCAGGAGGGGGAGACCCAGTACTTC. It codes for CASSPQEGETQYF.

The CDR3, as DNA: TGTGCCAGCAGCTTAACATCGGTCACTGAAGCTTTCTTT. Encoded protein: CASSLTSVTEAFF. The chain links TRBV7-3 to TRBJ1-1; D gene unclear. CDR1 is SGHTA, CDR2 FQGTGA, per germline. The CDR3 has 13 amino acids. The germline V and J ends were trimmed by 0 bases and 4 bases, with 6 bases remaining between them.

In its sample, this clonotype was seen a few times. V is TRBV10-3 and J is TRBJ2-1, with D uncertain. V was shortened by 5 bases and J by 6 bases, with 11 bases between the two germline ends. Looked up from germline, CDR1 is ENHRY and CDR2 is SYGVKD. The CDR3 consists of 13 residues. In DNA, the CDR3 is TGTGCCATCAGTCGCGATTCCATCAATGAGCAGTTCTTC. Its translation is CAISRDSINEQFF.

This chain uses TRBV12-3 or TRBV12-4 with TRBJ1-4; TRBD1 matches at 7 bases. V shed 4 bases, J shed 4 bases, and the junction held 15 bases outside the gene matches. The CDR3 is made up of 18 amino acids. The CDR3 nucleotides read TGTGCCAGCAGTTCCTATACTATCCCGGGACAGTATAATGAAAAACTGTTTTTT. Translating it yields CASSSYTIPGQYNEKLFF.

CDR3 loop: CASSLHRGATEAFF. The CDR3 region has the DNA TGTGCCAGCAGCTTACACAGGGGGGCCACTGAAGCTTTCTTT. The gene calls are TRBV7-7 and TRBJ1-1, with TRBD1 identical over 8 bases. Trimming cost V 2 bases and J 4 bases; bases outside gene matches: 3. This CDR3 is built from 14 residues. Germline V lookup: CDR1 SSHAT, CDR2 FNYEAQ (reference sequence).

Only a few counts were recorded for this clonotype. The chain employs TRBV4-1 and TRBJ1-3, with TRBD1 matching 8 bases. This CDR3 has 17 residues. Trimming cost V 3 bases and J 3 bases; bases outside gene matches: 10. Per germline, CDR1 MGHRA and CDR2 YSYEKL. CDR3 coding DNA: TGCGCCAGCAGCCAGCCAACCCAGGGGGCCGGTGGAAACACCATATATTTT. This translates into CASSQPTQGAGGNTIYF.

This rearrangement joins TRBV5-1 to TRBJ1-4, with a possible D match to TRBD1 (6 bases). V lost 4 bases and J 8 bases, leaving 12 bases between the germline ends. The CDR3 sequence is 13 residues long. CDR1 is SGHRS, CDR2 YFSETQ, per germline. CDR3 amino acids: CASSKSGVEKLFF. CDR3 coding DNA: TGCGCCAGCAGCAAGTCAGGGGTAGAAAAACTGTTTTTT.

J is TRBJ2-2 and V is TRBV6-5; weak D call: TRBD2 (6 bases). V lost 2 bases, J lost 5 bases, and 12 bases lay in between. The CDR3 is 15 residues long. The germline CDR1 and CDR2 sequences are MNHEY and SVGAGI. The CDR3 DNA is TGTGCCAGCAGTTACGGAGGGTTAAGGACCGGGGAGCTGTTTTTT. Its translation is CASSYGGLRTGELFF.

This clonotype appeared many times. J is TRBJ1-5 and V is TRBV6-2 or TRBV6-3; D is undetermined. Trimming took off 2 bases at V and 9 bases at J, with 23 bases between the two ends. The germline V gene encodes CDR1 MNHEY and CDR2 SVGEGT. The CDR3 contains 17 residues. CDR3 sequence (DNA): TGTGCCAGCAGTTACCCTTCATGGGAGGGTCAGATTCCGCCCCAGCATTTT. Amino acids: CASSYPSWEGQIPPQHF.

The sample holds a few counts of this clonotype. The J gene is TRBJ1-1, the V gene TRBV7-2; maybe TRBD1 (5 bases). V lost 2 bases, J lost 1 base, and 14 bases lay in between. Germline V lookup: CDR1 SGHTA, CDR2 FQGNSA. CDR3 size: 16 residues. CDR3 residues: CASSLLGLLRNTEAFF. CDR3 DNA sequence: TGTGCCAGCAGCTTACTGGGACTCCTGAGGAACACTGAAGCTTTCTTT.

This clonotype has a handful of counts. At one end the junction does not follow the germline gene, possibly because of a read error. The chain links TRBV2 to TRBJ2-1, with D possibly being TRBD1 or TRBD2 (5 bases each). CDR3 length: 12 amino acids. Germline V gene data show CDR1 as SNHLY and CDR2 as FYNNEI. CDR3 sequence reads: CASSEQGLFRGF. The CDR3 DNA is TGTGCCAGCAGTGAACAGGGCTTATTCCGGGGCTTC.

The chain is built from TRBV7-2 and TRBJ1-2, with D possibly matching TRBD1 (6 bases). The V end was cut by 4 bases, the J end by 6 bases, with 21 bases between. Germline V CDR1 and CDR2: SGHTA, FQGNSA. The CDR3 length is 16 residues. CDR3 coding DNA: TGTGCCAGCAGCTGGGCAATGGAGCCGGGGGCGGATGGCTACACCTTC. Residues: CASSWAMEPGADGYTF.